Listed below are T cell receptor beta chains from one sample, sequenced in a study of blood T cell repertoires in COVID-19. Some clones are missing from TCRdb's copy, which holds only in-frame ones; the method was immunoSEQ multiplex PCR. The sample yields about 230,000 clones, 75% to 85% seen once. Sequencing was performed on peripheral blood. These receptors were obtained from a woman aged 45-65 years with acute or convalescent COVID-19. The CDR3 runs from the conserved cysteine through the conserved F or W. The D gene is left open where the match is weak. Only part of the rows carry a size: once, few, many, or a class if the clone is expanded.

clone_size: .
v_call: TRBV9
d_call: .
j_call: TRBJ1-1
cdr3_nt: TGTGCCAGCAGCGCCCGACTGGGGGAGGGCACTGAAGCTTTCTTT
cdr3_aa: CASSARLGEGTEAFF

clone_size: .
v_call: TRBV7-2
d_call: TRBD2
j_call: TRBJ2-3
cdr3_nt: TGTGCCAGCAGCCACGGACTAGCGGGAGACACAGATACGCAGTATTTT
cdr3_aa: CASSHGLAGDTDTQYF

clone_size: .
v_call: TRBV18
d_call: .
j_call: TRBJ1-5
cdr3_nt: TGTGCCAGCTCACCGCTCCGAGACAATCAGCCCCAGCATTTT
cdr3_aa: CASSPLRDNQPQHF

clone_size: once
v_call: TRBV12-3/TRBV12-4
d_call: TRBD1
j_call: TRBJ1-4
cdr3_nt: TGTGCCAGCACGACAGGGGTGGATGAAAAACTGTTTTTT
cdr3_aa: CASTTGVDEKLFF

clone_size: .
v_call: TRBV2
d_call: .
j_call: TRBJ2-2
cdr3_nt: TGTGCCAGCAGGGACACGAACACCGGGGAGCTGTTTTTT
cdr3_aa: CASRDTNTGELFF

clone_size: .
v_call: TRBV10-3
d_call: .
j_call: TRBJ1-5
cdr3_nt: TGTGCCATCAGATCCACAGCCAATCAGCCCCAGCATTTT
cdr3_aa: CAIRSTANQPQHF

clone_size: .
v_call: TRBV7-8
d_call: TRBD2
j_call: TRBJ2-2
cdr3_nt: TGTGCCAGCAGCTTAGAACTAGCGGGGGGGATGAACACCGGGGAGCTGTTTTTT
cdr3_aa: CASSLELAGGMNTGELFF

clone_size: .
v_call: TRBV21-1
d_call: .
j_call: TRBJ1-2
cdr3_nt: TGTGCCAGCAGCAAAGCGGGTAGGCAGGCTGCGGGTGGCTACACCTTC
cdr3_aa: CASSKAGRQAAGGYTF

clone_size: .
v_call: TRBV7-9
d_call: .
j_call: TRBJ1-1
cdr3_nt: TGTGCCAGCAGCTTTCCCGGGGAGAACACTGAAGCTTTCTTT
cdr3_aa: CASSFPGENTEAFF

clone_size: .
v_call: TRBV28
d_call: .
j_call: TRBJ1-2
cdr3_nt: TGTGCCAGCACCGAGAAGGGACTGCGATATGGCTACACCTTC
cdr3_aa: CASTEKGLRYGYTF

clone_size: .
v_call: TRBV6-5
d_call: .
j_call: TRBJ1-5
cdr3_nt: TGTGCCAGCAAGACAGGTTATAGCAATCAGCCCCAGCATTTT
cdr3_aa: CASKTGYSNQPQHF

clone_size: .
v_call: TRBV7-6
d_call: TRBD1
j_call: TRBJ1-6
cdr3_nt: TGTGCCAGCAGCTCCTATTCCCGGGACAGAGAGTCACCCCTCCACTTT
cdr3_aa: CASSSYSRDRESPLHF

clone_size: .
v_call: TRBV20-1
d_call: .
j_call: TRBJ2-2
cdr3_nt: TGCAGTGCTAGTTCAGGTACCACCGGGGAGCTGTTTTTT
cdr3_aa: CSASSGTTGELFF

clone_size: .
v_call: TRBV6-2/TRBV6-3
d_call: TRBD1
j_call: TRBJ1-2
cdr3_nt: TGTGCCAGCAGCCAGGGACAGGGAGGCTATGGCTACACCTTC
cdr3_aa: CASSQGQGGYGYTF

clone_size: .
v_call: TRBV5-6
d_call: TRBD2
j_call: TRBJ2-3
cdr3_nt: TGTGCCAGCAGTCGCAAACTAGCGGGAGGGGTGGGCACAGATACGCAGTATTTT
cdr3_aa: CASSRKLAGGVGTDTQYF

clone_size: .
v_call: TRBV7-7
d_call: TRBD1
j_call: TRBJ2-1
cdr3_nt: TGTGCCAGCAGCCCGAGACAGGGGGCGGACCATGAGCAGTTCTTC
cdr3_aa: CASSPRQGADHEQFF

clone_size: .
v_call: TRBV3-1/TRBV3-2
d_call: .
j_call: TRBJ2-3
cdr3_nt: TGTGCCAGCAGCCGGGGGACTGTCACAGATACGCAGTATTTT
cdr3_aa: CASSRGTVTDTQYF

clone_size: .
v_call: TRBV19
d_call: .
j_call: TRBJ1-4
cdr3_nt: TGTGCCAGTAGTTTCCGAGAGGGCGTGGATGAAAAACTGTTTTTT
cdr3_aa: CASSFREGVDEKLFF

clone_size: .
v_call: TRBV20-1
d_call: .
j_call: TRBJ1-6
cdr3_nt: TGCAGTGCTAGTTTGGCCCAGGGCTCACCCCTCCACTTT
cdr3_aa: CSASLAQGSPLHF

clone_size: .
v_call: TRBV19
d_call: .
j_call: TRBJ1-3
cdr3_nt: TGTGCCAGTGGACGGGACTCTGGAAACACCATATATTTT
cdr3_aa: CASGRDSGNTIYF

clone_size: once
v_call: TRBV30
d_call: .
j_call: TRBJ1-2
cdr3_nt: TGTGCCTGGAGTAGGGGTAACTATGGCTACACCTTC
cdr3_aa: CAWSRGNYGYTF

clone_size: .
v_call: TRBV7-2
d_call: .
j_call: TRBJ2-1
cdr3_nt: TGTGCCAGCACGGTGGGAGCCTACAATGAGCAGTTCTTC
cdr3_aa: CASTVGAYNEQFF

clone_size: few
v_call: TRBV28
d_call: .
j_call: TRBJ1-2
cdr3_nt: TGTGCCAGCAGTTATCCAAGCTCGGGTTATGGCTACACCTTC
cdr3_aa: CASSYPSSGYGYTF

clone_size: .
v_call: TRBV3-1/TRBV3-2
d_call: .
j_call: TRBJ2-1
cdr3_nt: TGTGCCAGCAGCCAGCTTACATACAATGAGCAGTTCTTC
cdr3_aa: CASSQLTYNEQFF

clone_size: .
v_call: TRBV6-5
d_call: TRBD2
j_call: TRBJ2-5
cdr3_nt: TGTGCCAGCAGGACTTGGCTAGCGGGGGTTGAGACCCAGTACTTC
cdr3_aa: CASRTWLAGVETQYF

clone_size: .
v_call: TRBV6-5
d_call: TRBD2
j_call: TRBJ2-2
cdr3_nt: TGTGCCAGCAAGCGGGGCGGCACCGGGGAGCTGTTTTTT
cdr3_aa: CASKRGGTGELFF

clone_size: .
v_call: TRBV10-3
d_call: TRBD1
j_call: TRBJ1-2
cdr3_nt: TGTGCCATCAGTGAGGGGGACAGCCTGGCCTATGGCTACACCTTC
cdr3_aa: CAISEGDSLAYGYTF

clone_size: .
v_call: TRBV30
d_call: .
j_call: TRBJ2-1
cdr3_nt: TGTGCCTGGAGTGTAGGGAGGGGGGGGAAGTTCTTC
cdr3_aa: CAWSVGRGGKFF

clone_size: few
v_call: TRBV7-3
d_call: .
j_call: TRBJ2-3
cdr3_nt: TGTGCCAGCAGCTCCGGAAACGCGGGGGCAAAGGATACGCAGTATTTT
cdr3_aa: CASSSGNAGAKDTQYF

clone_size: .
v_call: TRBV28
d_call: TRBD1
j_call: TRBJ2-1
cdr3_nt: TGTGCCAGTCTAACGGACCGGGACAGGGGGCGAAATGAGCAGTTCTTC
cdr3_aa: CASLTDRDRGRNEQFF

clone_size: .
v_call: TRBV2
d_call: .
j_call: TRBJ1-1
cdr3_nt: TGTGCCAGCACCCTCGCCGGCGGCACTGAAGCTTTCTTT
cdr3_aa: CASTLAGGTEAFF

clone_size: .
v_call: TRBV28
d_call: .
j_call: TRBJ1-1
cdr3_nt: TGTGCCAGCAGGCTATTCTACACTGAAGCTTTCTTT
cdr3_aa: CASRLFYTEAFF

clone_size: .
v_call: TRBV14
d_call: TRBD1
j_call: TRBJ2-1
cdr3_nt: TGTGCCAGCAGCCAAGTGGGGACAGGGCCGTACAATGAGCAGTTCTTC
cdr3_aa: CASSQVGTGPYNEQFF

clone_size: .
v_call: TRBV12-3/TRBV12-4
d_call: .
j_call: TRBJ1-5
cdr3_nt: TGTGCCAGCAGCCGTGAGAGGCAGCCCCAGCATTTT
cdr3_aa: CASSRERQPQHF

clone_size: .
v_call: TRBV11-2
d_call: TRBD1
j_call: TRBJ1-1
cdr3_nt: TGTGCCAGCAGCGTCCGACAGGGCTTGGACACTGAAGCTTTCTTT
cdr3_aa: CASSVRQGLDTEAFF

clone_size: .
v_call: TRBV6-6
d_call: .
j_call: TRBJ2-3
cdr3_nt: TGTGCCAGCAGTTACGGGGCAGGGCAAGGAGATACGCAGTATTTT
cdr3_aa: CASSYGAGQGDTQYF

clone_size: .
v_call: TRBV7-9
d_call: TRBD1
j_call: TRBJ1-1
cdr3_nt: TGTGCCAGCAGTCCACCGGGACAGGTTTTTACTGAAGCTTTCTTT
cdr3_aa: CASSPPGQVFTEAFF

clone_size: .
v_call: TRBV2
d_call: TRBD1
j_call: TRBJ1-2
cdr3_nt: TGTGCCAGCAGCGGACAGGGGGAGGGCTACACCTTC
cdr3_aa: CASSGQGEGYTF

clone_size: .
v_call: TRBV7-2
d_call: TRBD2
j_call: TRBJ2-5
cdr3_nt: TGTGCCAGCAGCCTCGAACGACTAGCGGGAGGTGAGACCCAGTACTTC
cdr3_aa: CASSLERLAGGETQYF

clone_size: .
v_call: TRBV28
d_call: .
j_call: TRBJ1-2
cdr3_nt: TGTGCCAGCAGTTTTGGGGGCGCATTCGGCTATGGCTACACCTTC
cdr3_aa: CASSFGGAFGYGYTF

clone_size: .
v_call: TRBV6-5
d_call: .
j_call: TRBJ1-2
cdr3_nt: TGTGCCAGCAGTCATCGCAGGACATCTAACTATGGCTACACCTTC
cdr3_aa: CASSHRRTSNYGYTF

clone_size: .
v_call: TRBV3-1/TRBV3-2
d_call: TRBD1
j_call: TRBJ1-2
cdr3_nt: TGTGCCAGCAGCCAACAGGGGGCCTCCTATGGCTACACCTTC
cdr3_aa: CASSQQGASYGYTF

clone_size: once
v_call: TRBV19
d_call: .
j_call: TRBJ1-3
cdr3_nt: TGTGCCAGTAGTATTATGTCGGGGGCTGGAAACACCATATATTTT
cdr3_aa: CASSIMSGAGNTIYF

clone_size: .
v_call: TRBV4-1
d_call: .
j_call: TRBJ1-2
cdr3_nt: TGCGCCAGCAGCCAAGAACAGGGAGTTAACTATGGCTACACCTTC
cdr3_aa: CASSQEQGVNYGYTF

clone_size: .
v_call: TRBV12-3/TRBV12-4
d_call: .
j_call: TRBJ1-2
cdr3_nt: TGTGCCAGCAGTTTGGGGCTTAACTATGGCTACACCTTC
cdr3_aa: CASSLGLNYGYTF

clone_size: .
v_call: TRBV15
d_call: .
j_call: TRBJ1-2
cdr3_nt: TGTGCCACCAGAAACGATGACAGGTACTATGGCTACACCTTC
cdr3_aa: CATRNDDRYYGYTF

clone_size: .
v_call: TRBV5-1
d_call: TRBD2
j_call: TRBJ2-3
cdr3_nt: TGCGCCAGCAGCTTGGCTAGCGGGGGAGATACGCAGTATTTT
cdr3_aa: CASSLASGGDTQYF

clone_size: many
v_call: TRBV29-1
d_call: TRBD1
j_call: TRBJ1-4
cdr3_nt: TGCAGCGTTGCCTCGATGAGGCCGGGACAGCATGAAAAACTGTTTTTT
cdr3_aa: CSVASMRPGQHEKLFF

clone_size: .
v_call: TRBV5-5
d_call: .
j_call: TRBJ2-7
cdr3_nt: TGTGCCAGCAGCTTGGGGACACACTCCTACGAGCAGTACTTC
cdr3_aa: CASSLGTHSYEQYF

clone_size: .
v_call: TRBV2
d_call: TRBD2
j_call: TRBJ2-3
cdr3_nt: TGTGCCAGCAGGGGACTAGCGGGAGTAACAGATACGCAGTATTTT
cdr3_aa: CASRGLAGVTDTQYF

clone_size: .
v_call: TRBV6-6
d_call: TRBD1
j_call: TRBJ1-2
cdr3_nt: TGTGCCAGCAGCGACGGGACAGAGATCTATGGCTACACCTTC
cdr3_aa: CASSDGTEIYGYTF

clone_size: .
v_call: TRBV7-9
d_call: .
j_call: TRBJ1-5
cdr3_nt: TGTGCCAGCAGCTTAGCGCCTATGGGGGGGCGGGGCAATCAGCCCCAGCATTTT
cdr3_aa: CASSLAPMGGRGNQPQHF

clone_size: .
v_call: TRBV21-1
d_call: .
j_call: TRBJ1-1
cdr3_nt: TGTGCCAGCAGCAAATGGGAGGAGGGGAACACTGAAGCTTTCTTT
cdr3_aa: CASSKWEEGNTEAFF

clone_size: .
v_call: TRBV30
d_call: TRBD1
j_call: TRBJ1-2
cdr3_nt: TGTGCCTGGACAGGGGGTAACTATGGCTACACCTTC
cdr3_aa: CAWTGGNYGYTF

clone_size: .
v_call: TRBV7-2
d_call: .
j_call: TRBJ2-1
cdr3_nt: TGTGCCAGCAGCACCGTCGGGGTGTCCTACAATGAGCAGTTCTTC
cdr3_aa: CASSTVGVSYNEQFF

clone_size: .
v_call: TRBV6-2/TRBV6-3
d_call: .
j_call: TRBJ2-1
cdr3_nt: TGTGCCAGCAGTTTAGGAGCGACTGAGCAGTTCTTC
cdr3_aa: CASSLGATEQFF